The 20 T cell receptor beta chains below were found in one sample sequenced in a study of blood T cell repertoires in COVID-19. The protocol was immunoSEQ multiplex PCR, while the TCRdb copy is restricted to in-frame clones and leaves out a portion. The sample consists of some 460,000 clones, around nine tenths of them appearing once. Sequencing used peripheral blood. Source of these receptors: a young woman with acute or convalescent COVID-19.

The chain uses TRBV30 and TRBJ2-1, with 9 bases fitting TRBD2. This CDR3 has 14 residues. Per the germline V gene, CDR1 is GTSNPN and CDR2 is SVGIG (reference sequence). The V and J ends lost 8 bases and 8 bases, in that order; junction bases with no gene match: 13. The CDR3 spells CALEKPGTSYEQFF. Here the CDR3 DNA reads TGTGCCCTGGAAAAACCCGGGACTAGCTATGAGCAGTTCTTC.

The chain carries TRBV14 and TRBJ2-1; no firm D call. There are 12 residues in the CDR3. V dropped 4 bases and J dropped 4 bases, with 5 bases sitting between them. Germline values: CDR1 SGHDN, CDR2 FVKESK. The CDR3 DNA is TGTGCCAGCAGCCCCCAGTACAATGAGCAGTTCTTC. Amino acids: CASSPQYNEQFF.

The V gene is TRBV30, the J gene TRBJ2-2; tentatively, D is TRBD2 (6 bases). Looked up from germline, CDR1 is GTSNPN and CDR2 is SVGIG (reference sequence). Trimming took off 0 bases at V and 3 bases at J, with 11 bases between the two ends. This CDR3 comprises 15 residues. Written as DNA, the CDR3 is TGTGCCTGGAGTGTATCGGGGGATTACACCGGGGAGCTGTTTTTT. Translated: CAWSVSGDYTGELFF.

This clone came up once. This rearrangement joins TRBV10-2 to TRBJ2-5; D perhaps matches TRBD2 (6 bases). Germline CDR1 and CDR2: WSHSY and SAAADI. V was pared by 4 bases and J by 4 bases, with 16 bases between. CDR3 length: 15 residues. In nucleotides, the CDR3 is TGCGCCAGCAGTGGGGGACTCAGCGATAGAGAGACCCAGTACTTC. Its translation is CASSGGLSDRETQYF.

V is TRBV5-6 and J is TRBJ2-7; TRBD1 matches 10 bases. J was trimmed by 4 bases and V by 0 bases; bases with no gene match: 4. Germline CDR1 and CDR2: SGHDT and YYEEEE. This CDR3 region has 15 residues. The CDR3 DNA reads TGTGCCAGCAGCTTGGTGGGACAGGGGAAATACGAGCAGTACTTC. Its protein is CASSLVGQGKYEQYF.

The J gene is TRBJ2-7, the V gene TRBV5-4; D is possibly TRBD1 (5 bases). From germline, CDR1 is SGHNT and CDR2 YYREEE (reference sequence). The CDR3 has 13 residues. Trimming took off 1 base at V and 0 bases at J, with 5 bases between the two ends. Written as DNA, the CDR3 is TGTGCCAGCAGCTTGAGGGGCTCCTACGAGCAGTACTTC. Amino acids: CASSLRGSYEQYF.

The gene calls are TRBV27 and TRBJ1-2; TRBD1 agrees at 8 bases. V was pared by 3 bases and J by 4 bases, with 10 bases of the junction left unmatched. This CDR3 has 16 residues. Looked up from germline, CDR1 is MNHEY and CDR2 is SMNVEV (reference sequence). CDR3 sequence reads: CASSFRVTGDSYGYTF. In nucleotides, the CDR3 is TGTGCCAGCAGTTTTCGGGTGACAGGGGATAGCTATGGCTACACCTTC.

The CDR3 region is CASSDDRANTGELFF. The CDR3 coding sequence is TGTGCCAGCAGTGATGACCGGGCGAACACCGGGGAGCTGTTTTTT. This chain connects TRBV6-1 to TRBJ2-2; D gene unclear. The CDR3 length is 15 residues. V lost 3 bases, J lost 0 bases, and 8 bases lay in between. Germline lookup yields CDR1 MNHNS and CDR2 SASEGT.

As DNA, the CDR3 is TGTGCCACACAGGGATCTGGGGCCAACGTCCTGACTTTC. This codes for CATQGSGANVLTF. This rearrangement joins TRBV6-5 to TRBJ2-6; D is perhaps TRBD1 (6 bases). CDR1 is MNHEY, CDR2 SVGAGI, per germline. V was trimmed by 10 bases and J by 1 base, leaving 8 bases between them. The CDR3 loop spans 13 amino acids.

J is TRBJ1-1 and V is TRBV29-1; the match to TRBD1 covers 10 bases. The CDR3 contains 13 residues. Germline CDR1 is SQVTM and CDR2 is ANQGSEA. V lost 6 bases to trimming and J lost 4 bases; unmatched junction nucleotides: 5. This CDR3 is CSVGQGLSTEAFF. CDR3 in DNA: TGCAGCGTGGGACAGGGGCTGAGCACTGAAGCTTTCTTT.

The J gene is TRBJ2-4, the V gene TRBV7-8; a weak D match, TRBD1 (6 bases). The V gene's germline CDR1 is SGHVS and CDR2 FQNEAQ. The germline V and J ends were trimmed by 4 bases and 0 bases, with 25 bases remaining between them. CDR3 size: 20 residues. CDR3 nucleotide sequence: TGTGCCAGCAGCTCAAAGAGAGGTGTGAGTGGACAGCTAGCCAAAAACATTCAGTACTTC. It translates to CASSSKRGVSGQLAKNIQYF.

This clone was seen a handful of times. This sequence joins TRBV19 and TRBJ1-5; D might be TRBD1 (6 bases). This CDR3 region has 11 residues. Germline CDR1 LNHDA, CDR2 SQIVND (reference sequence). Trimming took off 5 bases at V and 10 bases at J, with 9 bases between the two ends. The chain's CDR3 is CASSQGGPQHF. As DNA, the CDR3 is TGTGCCAGTAGTCAAGGGGGTCCCCAGCATTTT. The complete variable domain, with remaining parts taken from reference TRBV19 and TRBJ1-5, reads DGGITQSPKYLFRKEGQNVTLSCEQNLNHDAMYWYRQDPGQGLRLIYYSQIVNDFQKGDIAEGYSVSREKKESFPLTVTSAQKNPTAFYLCASSQGGPQHFGDGTRLSIL.

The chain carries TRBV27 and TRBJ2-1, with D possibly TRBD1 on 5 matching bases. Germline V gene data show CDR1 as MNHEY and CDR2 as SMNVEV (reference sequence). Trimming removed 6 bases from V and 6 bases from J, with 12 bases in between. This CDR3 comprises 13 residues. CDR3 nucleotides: TGTGCCAGCAGCTGGAAAGGGGTCAATGAGCAGTTCTTC. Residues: CASSWKGVNEQFF.

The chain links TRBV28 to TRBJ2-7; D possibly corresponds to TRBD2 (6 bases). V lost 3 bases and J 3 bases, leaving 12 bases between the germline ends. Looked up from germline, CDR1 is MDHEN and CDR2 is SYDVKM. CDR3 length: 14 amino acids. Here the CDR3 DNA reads TGTGCCAGCAGTTTGCGGGGAGCGAACTACGAGCAGTACTTC. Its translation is CASSLRGANYEQYF.

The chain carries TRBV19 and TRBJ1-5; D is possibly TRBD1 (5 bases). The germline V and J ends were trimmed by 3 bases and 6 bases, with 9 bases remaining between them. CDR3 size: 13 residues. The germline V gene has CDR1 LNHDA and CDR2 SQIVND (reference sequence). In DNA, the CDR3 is TGTGCCAGTAGTATGGGGGGAACTCAGCCCCAGCATTTT. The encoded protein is CASSMGGTQPQHF.

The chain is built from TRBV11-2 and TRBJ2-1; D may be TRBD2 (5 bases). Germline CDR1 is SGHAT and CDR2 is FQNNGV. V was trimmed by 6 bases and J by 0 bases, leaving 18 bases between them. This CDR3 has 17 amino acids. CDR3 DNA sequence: TGTGCCAGCAGACGGACTGGCGGACTTAGCTCCTACAATGAGCAGTTCTTC. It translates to CASRRTGGLSSYNEQFF.

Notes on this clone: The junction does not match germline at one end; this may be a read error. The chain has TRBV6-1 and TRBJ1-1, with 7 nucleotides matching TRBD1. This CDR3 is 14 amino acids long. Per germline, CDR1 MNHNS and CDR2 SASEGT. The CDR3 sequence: CASREGTANTEAFF. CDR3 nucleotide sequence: TGTGCCAGCAGAGAAGGGACAGCGAACACTGAAGCTTTCTTT.

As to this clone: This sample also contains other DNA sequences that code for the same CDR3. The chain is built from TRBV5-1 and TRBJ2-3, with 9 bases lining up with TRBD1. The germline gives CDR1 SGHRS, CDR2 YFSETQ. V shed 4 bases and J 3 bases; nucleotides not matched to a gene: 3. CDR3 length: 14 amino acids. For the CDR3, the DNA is TGCGCCAGCAGCCTAGGGACAGGGACAGATACGCAGTATTTT. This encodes CASSLGTGTDTQYF.

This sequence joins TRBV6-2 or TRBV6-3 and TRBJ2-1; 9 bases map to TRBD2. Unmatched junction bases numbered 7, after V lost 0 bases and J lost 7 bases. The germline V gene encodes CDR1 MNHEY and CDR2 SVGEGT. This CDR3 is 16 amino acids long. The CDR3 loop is CASSYSLAGTVNEQFF. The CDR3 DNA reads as TGTGCCAGCAGTTACTCCCTAGCGGGGACTGTGAATGAGCAGTTCTTC.

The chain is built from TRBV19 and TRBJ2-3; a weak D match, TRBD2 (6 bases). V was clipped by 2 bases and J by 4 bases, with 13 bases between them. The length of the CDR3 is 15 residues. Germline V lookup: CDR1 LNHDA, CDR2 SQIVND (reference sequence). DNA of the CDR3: TGTGCCAGTAGTATAAGGGGAGGTTACGCAGATACGCAGTATTTT. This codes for CASSIRGGYADTQYF.